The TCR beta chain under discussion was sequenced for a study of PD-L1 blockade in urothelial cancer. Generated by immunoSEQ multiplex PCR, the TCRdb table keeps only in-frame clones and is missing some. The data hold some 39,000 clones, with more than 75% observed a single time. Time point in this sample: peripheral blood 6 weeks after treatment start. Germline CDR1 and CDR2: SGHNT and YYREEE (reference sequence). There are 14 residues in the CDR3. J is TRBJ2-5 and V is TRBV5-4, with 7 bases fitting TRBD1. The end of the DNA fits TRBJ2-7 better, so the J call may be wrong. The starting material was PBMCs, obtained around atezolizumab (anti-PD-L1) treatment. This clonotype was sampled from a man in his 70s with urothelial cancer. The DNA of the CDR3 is TGTGCCAGCAGCTCAGAACAGGGGTACGACGAGCAGTACTTC. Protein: CASSSEQGYDEQYF.